The 30 T cell receptor beta chains listed next were all sequenced from one sample in a study of PD-1 blockade in classical Hodgkin lymphoma. Assay used: immunoSEQ multiplex PCR; TCRdb lists only in-frame clones, some missing. The table includes about 46,000 clones, approximately 70% detected once. Each and every patient relapsed after autologous stem cell transplantation, and patients got differing brentuximab vedotin exposure. This sample comprised peripheral blood mononuclear cells (PBMCs), obtained at baseline. These receptors originate from a human donor with classical Hodgkin lymphoma.

V and J are TRBV9 and TRBJ2-2, with 10 bases lining up with TRBD2. This CDR3 is built from 16 residues. CDR1 and CDR2 from the germline V gene are SGDLS and YYNGEE. Trimming cost V 4 bases and J 1 base; bases outside gene matches: 4. The CDR3: CASSPRTSGNTGELFF. The CDR3 DNA reads TGTGCCAGCAGCCCACGGACTAGCGGGAACACCGGGGAGCTGTTTTTT.

The rearrangement joins TRBV4-1 to TRBJ1-4, with 9 bases identical to TRBD1. Trimming removed 0 bases from V and 5 bases from J; junction bases left unmatched: 4. The CDR3 extends over 16 amino acids. Looked up from germline, CDR1 is MGHRA and CDR2 is YSYEKL. The CDR3 here is CASSQDRTGANEKLFF. CDR3 DNA: TGCGCCAGCAGCCAAGATAGGACAGGGGCCAATGAAAAACTGTTTTTT.

This sequence joins TRBV6-4 and TRBJ1-2, with D uncertain. Trimming removed 0 bases from V and 4 bases from J, with 12 bases in between. This CDR3 comprises 15 residues. Germline CDR1 MRHNA, CDR2 SNTAGT. CDR3 in amino acids: CASSDSMGSIYGYTF. DNA for the CDR3: TGTGCCAGCAGTGACTCGATGGGGAGTATCTATGGCTACACCTTC.

The chain links TRBV4-1 to TRBJ2-3, with no clear D. Germline CDR1 MGHRA, CDR2 YSYEKL. This CDR3 is 14 amino acids long. V lost 4 bases and J 4 bases, leaving 12 bases between the germline ends. CDR3 region: CASSPPTVADTQYF. DNA of the CDR3: TGCGCCAGCAGCCCCCCCACCGTGGCAGATACGCAGTATTTT.

This chain joins TRBV30 and TRBJ2-7; D not resolved. V was pared by 0 bases and J by 3 bases, with 9 bases between. CDR1 GTSNPN and CDR2 SVGIG come from the germline V gene (reference sequence). The CDR3 has 13 residues. DNA for the CDR3: TGTGCCTGGAGTGTAGGCCAGTACTACGAGCAGTACTTC. Residues: CAWSVGQYYEQYF.

In the case of this clone: The sample holds other DNA sequences that translate to the same CDR3. This chain links TRBV28 with TRBJ1-2, with D possibly matching TRBD1 (5 bases). CDR1 and CDR2 (germline): MDHEN, SYDVKM. Trimming cost V 5 bases and J 8 bases, with 12 bases left between them. This CDR3 is 12 amino acids long. CDR3 in amino acids: CASSLPWGGYTF. DNA of the CDR3: TGTGCCAGCAGTCTCCCCTGGGGGGGCTACACCTTC.

J is TRBJ2-1 and V is TRBV9; D possibly corresponds to TRBD2 (6 bases). The CDR3 runs 17 residues. Deletions cut 1 base from V and 4 bases from J, with 18 bases between. Per germline, CDR1 SGDLS and CDR2 YYNGEE. DNA for the CDR3: TGTGCCAGCAGCGTATCGGCGGGCGGCGGGGTATACAATGAGCAGTTCTTC. Translated, it gives CASSVSAGGGVYNEQFF.

This clone was detected once. The chain has TRBV2 and TRBJ1-1; possible D gene TRBD1, 5 bases. The V gene's germline CDR1 is SNHLY and CDR2 FYNNEI. V was pared by 4 bases and J by 4 bases, with 13 bases between. CDR3 length: 14 residues. The CDR3 loop is CASSGGVVFTEAFF. The CDR3 bases are TGTGCCAGCAGTGGGGGGGTGGTATTCACTGAAGCTTTCTTT.

The chain links TRBV6-5 to TRBJ2-7; 7 bases fit TRBD1. J gave up 5 bases and V 2 bases, and 6 bases lay outside the gene matches. Looked up from germline, CDR1 is MNHEY and CDR2 is SVGAGI. The CDR3 is 14 residues long. This chain's CDR3 is CASSYPEGANEQYF. The CDR3, as DNA: TGTGCCAGCAGTTACCCCGAGGGGGCAAACGAGCAGTACTTC.

This chain connects TRBV2 to TRBJ1-6; D unclear. The CDR3 extends over 17 amino acids. The V and J ends lost 2 bases and 7 bases respectively, with 18 bases between them. CDR1 is SNHLY, CDR2 FYNNEI, per germline. DNA of the CDR3: TGTGCCAGCAGTGAATATTACGGTGTGGCAGGCAATTCACCCCTCCACTTT. This translates into CASSEYYGVAGNSPLHF. Full variable domain (missing parts from reference TRBV2 and TRBJ1-6): EPEVTQTPSHQVTQMGQEVILRCVPISNHLYFYWYRQILGQKVEFLVSFYNNEISEKSEIFDDQFSVERPDGSNFTLKIRSTKLEDSAMYFCASSEYYGVAGNSPLHFGNGTRLTVT.

The V call is TRBV30, the J call TRBJ1-5; D is uncertain. The CDR3 runs 12 residues. Germline assignment: CDR1 GTSNPN and CDR2 SVGIG (reference sequence). The V gene lost 1 base and the J gene lost 6 bases, with 7 bases spanning the gap. The CDR3 region has the DNA TGTGCCTGGAGTGGGGGTACTCAGCCCCAGCATTTT. Its protein is CAWSGGTQPQHF.

The chain uses TRBV20-1 and TRBJ2-5; TRBD1 matches 7 bases. Germline V CDR1 and CDR2: DFQATT, SNEGSKA (reference sequence). This CDR3 contains 11 residues. After removal of 7 bases from V and 5 bases from J, the junction contained 4 bases not matched to a gene. The DNA for the CDR3 is TGCAGTGGTAACAGGGGTGAGACCCAGTACTTC. This sequence encodes CSGNRGETQYF.

V usage is TRBV10-2 and J usage is TRBJ2-5; 14 bases fit TRBD2. The J call is doubtful: the DNA matches TRBJ2-7 better. The CDR3 is made up of 14 amino acids. From germline, CDR1 is WSHSY and CDR2 SAAADI. The CDR3 protein is CASTGTSGGYEQYF. The DNA for the CDR3 is TGCGCCAGCACAGGGACTAGCGGGGGCTACGAGCAGTACTTC.

The CDR3 nucleotides are TGCAGCGTGGGGACAGGGACCCGAACCGGGGAGCTGTTTTTT. Translation: CSVGTGTRTGELFF. This rearrangement joins TRBV29-1 to TRBJ2-2; TRBD1 matches at 9 bases. V shed 6 bases, J shed 5 bases, and the junction held 7 bases outside the gene matches. The CDR3 extends over 14 amino acids. CDR1 and CDR2 (germline): SQVTM, ANQGSEA.

V usage is TRBV9 and J usage is TRBJ2-7; D is uncertain. The CDR3 covers 13 residues. In germline, CDR1 is SGDLS, CDR2 YYNGEE. V lost 0 bases and J 4 bases, leaving 8 bases between the germline ends. CDR3 residues: CASSVDDRYEQYF. As DNA, the CDR3 is TGTGCCAGCAGCGTAGACGATAGGTACGAGCAGTACTTC.

This chain connects TRBV11-3 to TRBJ2-1; D perhaps matches TRBD2 (6 bases). Germline values: CDR1 SGHNT, CDR2 YENEEA. The CDR3 is made up of 17 amino acids. V lost 4 bases, J lost 2 bases, and 18 bases lay in between. For the CDR3, the DNA is TGTGCCAGCAGCTCCATAGCGGAGGGGATGGCCTACAATGAGCAGTTCTTC. Translated: CASSSIAEGMAYNEQFF.

This chain joins TRBV5-1 and TRBJ1-6, with D possibly TRBD1 on 5 matching bases. Trimming shortened V by 3 bases and J by 9 bases, and 16 bases separated the two germline ends. The CDR3 is made up of 15 amino acids. CDR1 is SGHRS and CDR2 is YFSETQ in the germline V gene. CDR3 bases: TGCGCCAGCAGCTCAGGACACGAATTGAGTTCACCCCTCCACTTT. Its translation: CASSSGHELSSPLHF.

This clone was seen a few times. This chain uses TRBV30 with TRBJ1-5, with 7 bases aligning to TRBD1. V shed 5 bases and J 10 bases; nucleotides not matched to a gene: 26. Germline CDR1 GTSNPN, CDR2 SVGIG (reference sequence). This CDR3 contains 18 residues. The CDR3 bases are TGTGCCTGGGCTGGTTGGGGACAGAGGGGGTCCCTGAGCCAACCCCAGCATTTT. Translated: CAWAGWGQRGSLSQPQHF.

The J gene is TRBJ1-3, the V gene TRBV15; no firm D call. The CDR3 is made up of 15 amino acids. CDR1 and CDR2 from the germline V gene are LNHNV and YYDKDF (reference sequence). Trimming removed 5 bases at V and 0 bases at J, with 11 bases between. The CDR3 DNA follows: TGTGCCACCAGCGCACAGAGAGGCTCTGGAAACACCATATATTTT. This translates into CATSAQRGSGNTIYF.

This chain connects TRBV7-9 to TRBJ2-1; D uncertain. The CDR3 is 13 amino acids. Looked up from germline, CDR1 is SEHNR and CDR2 is FQNEAQ (reference sequence). The ends were cut back, 1 base at V and 8 bases at J, with 9 bases in the middle. DNA for the CDR3: TGTGCCAGCAGCTTAGATTGGCCCGATGAGCAGTTCTTC. Its translation: CASSLDWPDEQFF.

This clone was observed once. The gene calls are TRBV7-9 and TRBJ1-1, with D hard to call. V lost 3 bases and J lost 5, with 7 bases in between. Germline V gives CDR1 SEHNR, CDR2 FQNEAQ (reference sequence). The CDR3 loop spans 12 amino acids. DNA for the CDR3: TGTGCCAGCAGCTTTTCGGGGACTGAAGCTTTCTTT. It is translated as CASSFSGTEAFF. The full variable domain, in which reference TRBV7-9 and TRBJ1-1 provide the parts outside the CDR3, is DTGVSQNPRHKITKRGQNVTFRCDPISEHNRLYWYRQTLGQGPEFLTYFQNEAQLEKSRLLSDRFSAERPKGSFSTLEIQRTEQGDSAMYLCASSFSGTEAFFGQGTRLTVV.

This chain links TRBV5-1 with TRBJ2-3; TRBD1 matches 7 bases. V dropped 4 bases and J dropped 1; count of bases not matched to a gene: 12. The CDR3 runs to 17 residues. The germline CDR1 and CDR2 sequences are SGHRS and YFSETQ. CDR3: CASSAPYRGAGTDTQYF. In DNA, the CDR3 is TGCGCCAGCAGCGCACCCTACAGGGGAGCCGGCACAGATACGCAGTATTTT.

The J gene is TRBJ1-5, the V gene TRBV19, with D perhaps TRBD1 (6 bases). This CDR3 region has 18 residues. From germline, CDR1 is LNHDA and CDR2 SQIVND (reference sequence). Trimming cost V 4 bases and J 4 bases, with 23 bases left between them. The CDR3, as DNA: TGTGCCAGTAGTACTATGGCGGGGTGGACTCAGGGGAATCAGCCCCAGCATTTT. Its translation: CASSTMAGWTQGNQPQHF. The variable domain in full, with the rest retrieved from reference TRBV19 and TRBJ1-5, is DGGITQSPKYLFRKEGQNVTLSCEQNLNHDAMYWYRQDPGQGLRLIYYSQIVNDFQKGDIAEGYSVSREKKESFPLTVTSAQKNPTAFYLCASSTMAGWTQGNQPQHFGDGTRLSIL.

There are a few counts of this clone. The chain couples TRBV5-8 to TRBJ2-3, with D uncertain. The CDR3 sequence is 14 residues long. V was trimmed by 0 bases and J by 5 bases, leaving 10 bases between them. The germline V gene encodes CDR1 SGHTS and CDR2 YDEGEE. CDR3 coding DNA: TGTGCCAGCAGCTTGGGGGGAATTAGAGATACGCAGTATTTT. Its protein product is CASSLGGIRDTQYF.

This clone was seen once. The chain combines TRBV20-1 with TRBJ2-3; D ambiguous. V was pared by 8 bases and J by 2 bases, with 8 bases between. This CDR3 comprises 11 residues. Germline V CDR1 and CDR2: DFQATT, SNEGSKA (reference sequence). CDR3 protein: CSMILTDTQYF. CDR3 coding DNA: TGCAGTATGATCCTCACAGATACGCAGTATTTT.

V and J are TRBV19 and TRBJ1-1; D is perhaps TRBD1 (6 bases). V was pared by 3 bases and J by 5 bases, with 13 bases between. Germline values: CDR1 LNHDA, CDR2 SQIVND (reference sequence). The length of the CDR3 is 14 residues. CDR3 residues: CASSIHIQGTEAFF. The CDR3 nucleotides are TGTGCCAGTAGTATTCATATTCAGGGGACTGAAGCTTTCTTT.

The rearrangement links TRBV5-1 to TRBJ1-2; TRBD1 is a possible D gene (5 bases). The germline V gene has CDR1 SGHRS and CDR2 YFSETQ. CDR3 size: 13 residues. With 5 bases removed from V and 4 bases from J, the gap between germline ends came to 12 bases. The CDR3 sequence: CASSTSRGYGYTF. CDR3 coding DNA: TGCGCCAGCAGTACATCGAGGGGCTATGGCTACACCTTC. Based on the CDR3 plus reference TRBV5-1 and TRBJ1-2, the full variable domain is KAGVTQTPRYLIKTRGQQVTLSCSPISGHRSVSWYQQTPGQGLQFLFEYFSETQRNKGNFPGRFSGRQFSNSRSEMNVSTLELGDSALYLCASSTSRGYGYTFGSGTRLTVV.

This chain uses TRBV11-2 with TRBJ2-1, with 7 bases matching TRBD2. The CDR3 is made up of 14 amino acids. V shed 1 base and J 13 bases; nucleotides not matched to a gene: 10. CDR1 and CDR2 from the germline V gene are SGHAT and FQNNGV. The CDR3 sequence: CASSLALGTTRQFF. The CDR3 DNA sequence: TGTGCCAGCAGCTTAGCCCTCGGGACTACACGACAGTTCTTC.

As DNA, the CDR3 is TGTGCCAGTAGCACCTCGGGGGGGCCTGTCGGCGAGCAGTTCTTC. Translation: CASSTSGGPVGEQFF. J is TRBJ2-1 and V is TRBV19; 8 bases are shared with TRBD2. Trimming took 6 bases from V and 10 from J; bases not matched to a gene: 14. This CDR3 has 15 amino acids. Per germline, CDR1 LNHDA and CDR2 SQIVND (reference sequence).

The chain joins TRBV20-1 to TRBJ2-5, with D hard to call. Germline CDR1 DFQATT, CDR2 SNEGSKA (reference sequence). V lost 3 bases to trimming and J lost 5 bases, with 7 bases between them. The CDR3 extends over 11 amino acids. The CDR3 sequence is CSARGMETQYF. CDR3 nucleotide sequence: TGCAGTGCTAGGGGGATGGAGACCCAGTACTTC.